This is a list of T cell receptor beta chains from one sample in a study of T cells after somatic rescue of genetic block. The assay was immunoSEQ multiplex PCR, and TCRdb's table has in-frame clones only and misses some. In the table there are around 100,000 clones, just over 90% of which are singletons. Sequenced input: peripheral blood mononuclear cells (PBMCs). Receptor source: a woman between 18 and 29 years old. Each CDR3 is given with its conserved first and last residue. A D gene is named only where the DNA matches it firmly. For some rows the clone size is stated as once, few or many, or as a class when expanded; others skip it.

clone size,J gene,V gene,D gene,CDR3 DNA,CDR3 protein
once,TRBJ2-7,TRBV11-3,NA,TGTGCCAGCAGCTTAGGGGGGACAACCGCCTACGAGCAGTACTTC,CASSLGGTTAYEQYF
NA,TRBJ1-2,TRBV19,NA,TGTGCCAGTAAGGCGGGTCCCTATGGCTACACCTTC,CASKAGPYGYTF
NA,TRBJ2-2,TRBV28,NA,TGTGCCAGCAACCTAGTCCGGGACCCGAACACCGGGGAGCTGTTTTTT,CASNLVRDPNTGELFF
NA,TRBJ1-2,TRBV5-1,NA,TGCGCCAGCAGCAAGGGCGCCTGGGGCTACACCTTC,CASSKGAWGYTF
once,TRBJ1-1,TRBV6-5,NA,TGTGCCAGCTCCCGAAGGAGGGAAGGGCACACTGAAGCTTTCTTT,CASSRRREGHTEAFF
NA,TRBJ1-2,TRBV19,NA,TGTGCCAGTAGTATCGGACAAAATAACCTCAACTATGGCTACACCTTC,CASSIGQNNLNYGYTF
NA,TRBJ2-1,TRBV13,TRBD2,TGTGCCAGCAGCCAATACGGACTAGCGGGGGCCCCGGGGTCCTACAATGAGCAGTTCTTC,CASSQYGLAGAPGSYNEQFF
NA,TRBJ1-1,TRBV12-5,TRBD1,TGTGCTAGTGGCGACAGCCAGGGGGCATGGGAAGCTTTCTTT,CASGDSQGAWEAFF
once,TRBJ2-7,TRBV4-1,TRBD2,TGCGCCAGCAGCCCAGGACTAGCGGGGGTCGACGAGCAGTACTTC,CASSPGLAGVDEQYF
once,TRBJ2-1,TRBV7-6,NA,TGTGCCAGCAGCTTAGCCAGGAGTGAGCAGTTCTTC,CASSLARSEQFF
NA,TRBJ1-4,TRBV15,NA,TGTGCCACCAGCAGACCTGGACAGCGTTCTAATGAAAAACTGTTTTTT,CATSRPGQRSNEKLFF
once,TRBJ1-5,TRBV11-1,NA,TGTGCCAGCAGCTTCCTGACAGCCCGGGACAATCAGCCCCAGCATTTT,CASSFLTARDNQPQHF
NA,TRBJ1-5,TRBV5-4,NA,TGTGCCAGCAGCTTGGATGGGACGGTAGGGCCCCAGCATTTT,CASSLDGTVGPQHF
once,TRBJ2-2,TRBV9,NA,TGTGCCAGCAGCACTCGACAGTCTGGCGGGGAGCTGTTTTTT,CASSTRQSGGELFF
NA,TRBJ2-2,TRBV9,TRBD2,TGTGCCAGCAGTACTAGCGAGAACACCGGGGAGCTGTTTTTT,CASSTSENTGELFF
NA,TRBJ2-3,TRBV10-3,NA,TGTGCCATCAGTCCGGAGGAGGGACAGCACACAGATACGCAGTATTTT,CAISPEEGQHTDTQYF
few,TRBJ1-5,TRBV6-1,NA,TGTGCCAGCAGTGAAACTAGTCAGCCCCAGCATTTT,CASSETSQPQHF
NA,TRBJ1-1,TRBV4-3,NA,TGCGCCAGCAGCCAAGACAGCCGGGGGAACACTGAAGCTTTCTTT,CASSQDSRGNTEAFF
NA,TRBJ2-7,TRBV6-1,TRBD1,TGTGCCAGCACCAGACAGGGGGACTCCTACGAGCAGTACTTC,CASTRQGDSYEQYF
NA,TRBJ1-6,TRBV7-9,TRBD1,TGTGCCAGCAGCCGCGCCGGGACAGGGGGTTCACCCCTCCACTTT,CASSRAGTGGSPLHF
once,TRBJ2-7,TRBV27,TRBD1,TGTGCCAGCAGTTTATTGGACAGGACCTACGAGCAGTACTTC,CASSLLDRTYEQYF
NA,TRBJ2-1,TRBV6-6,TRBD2,TGTGCCAGTACTCGGGGGGTCTCCTACAATGAGCAGTTCTTC,CASTRGVSYNEQFF
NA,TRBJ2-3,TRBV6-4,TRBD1,TGTGCCAGCTCTGGGACAGGGGGCTCGGATACGCAGTATTTT,CASSGTGGSDTQYF
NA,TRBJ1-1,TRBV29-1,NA,TGCAGCGCCCGGCGAGAGAACACTGAAGCTTTCTTT,CSARRENTEAFF
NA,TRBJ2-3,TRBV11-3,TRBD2,TGTGCCAGCAGCTTCCAGCGGGGGGGCTTCACAGATACGCAGTATTTT,CASSFQRGGFTDTQYF
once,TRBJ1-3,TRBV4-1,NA,TGCGCCAGCAGCCAAGTAACTCCAGGGATCTCTGGAAACACCATATATTTT,CASSQVTPGISGNTIYF
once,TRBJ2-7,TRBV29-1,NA,TGCAGCGTTAGGACAGCTAACTCCTACGAGCAGTACTTC,CSVRTANSYEQYF
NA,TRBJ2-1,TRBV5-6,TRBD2,TGTGCCAGCAGCCCAGTAGCGGGGATTTACAATGAGCAGTTCTTC,CASSPVAGIYNEQFF
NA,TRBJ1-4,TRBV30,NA,TGTGCCTGGAGTGTTCAGGCGATAAATGAAAAACTGTTTTTT,CAWSVQAINEKLFF
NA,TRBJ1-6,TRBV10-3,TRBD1,TGTGCCATCAGTGAGTCAGCAGGGGGGTATGATTCACCCCTCCACTTT,CAISESAGGYDSPLHF
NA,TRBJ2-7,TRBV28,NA,TGTGCCAGCACCTTCGGGGGCGAGCAGTACTTC,CASTFGGEQYF
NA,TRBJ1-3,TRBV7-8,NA,TGTGCCAGCAGCTTAATAGTATGGACAGCCCAAATGTCTGGAAACACCATATATTTT,CASSLIVWTAQMSGNTIYF
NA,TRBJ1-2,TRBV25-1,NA,TGTGCCAGCAGTGGGGGGACACCTATCAACTATGGCTACACCTTC,CASSGGTPINYGYTF
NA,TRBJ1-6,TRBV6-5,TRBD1,TGTGCCAGCAGTTACGGGACAGGGGGCTATAATTCACCCCTCCACTTT,CASSYGTGGYNSPLHF
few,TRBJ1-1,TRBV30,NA,TGTGCCTGGAGTCCAGGGTTCATGAACACTGAAGCTTTCTTT,CAWSPGFMNTEAFF
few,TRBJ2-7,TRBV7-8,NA,TGTGCCAGCAGCCACACACAGACAGGCGCTACTTCCTACGAGCAGTACTTC,CASSHTQTGATSYEQYF
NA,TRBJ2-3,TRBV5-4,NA,TGTGCCAGCAGCCCCGTGGGGGGAGATACGCAGTATTTT,CASSPVGGDTQYF
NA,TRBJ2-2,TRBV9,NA,TGTGCCAGCAGCGAGAACACCGGGGAGCTGTTTTTT,CASSENTGELFF
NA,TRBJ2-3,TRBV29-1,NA,TGCAGCGTTGAAGGGATCCTGGTTGCAGATACGCAGTATTTT,CSVEGILVADTQYF
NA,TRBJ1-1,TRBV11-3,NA,TGTGCCAGCAGCTTCTCGTCCGACACTGAAGCTTTCTTT,CASSFSSDTEAFF
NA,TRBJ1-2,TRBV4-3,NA,TGCGCCAGCAGCCTCACGACAGGATCCCTATTAGGCTACACCTTC,CASSLTTGSLLGYTF
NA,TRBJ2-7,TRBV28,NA,TGTGCCAGCAGTACCGTGGGGGCTGGCGAGCAGTACTTC,CASSTVGAGEQYF
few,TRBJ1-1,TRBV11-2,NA,TGTGCCAGCAGCTCCCCATCGAACACTGAAGCTTTCTTT,CASSSPSNTEAFF
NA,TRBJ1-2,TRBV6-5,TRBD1,TGTGCCAGCAGGGGGACAGGGCAAGGCTACACCTTC,CASRGTGQGYTF
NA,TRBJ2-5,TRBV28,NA,TGTGCCAGCAGTCCGGACAGTAACCAAGAGACCCAGTACTTC,CASSPDSNQETQYF
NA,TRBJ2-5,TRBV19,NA,TGTGCCAGTAGTATGATCACAAACCGGGGAGAGACCCAGTACTTC,CASSMITNRGETQYF
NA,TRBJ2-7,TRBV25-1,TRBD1,TGTGCCAGCAGACCGACAGGGGAGAATCGCGAGCAGTACTTC,CASRPTGENREQYF
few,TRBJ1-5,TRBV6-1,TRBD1,TGTGCCAGCAGCGGGACAGTTAATCAGCCCCAGCATTTT,CASSGTVNQPQHF
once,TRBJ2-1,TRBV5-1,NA,TGCGCCAGCAGCCAGGGCGCCTACAGCTCCTACAATGAGCAGTTCTTC,CASSQGAYSSYNEQFF
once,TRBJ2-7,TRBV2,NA,TGTGCCAGGGACAGATCTCAAGGTGGTTACGAGCAGTACTTC,CARDRSQGGYEQYF
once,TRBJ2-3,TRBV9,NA,TGTGCCAGCAGCGTATCAGGGAGTCCTAGCACAGATACGCAGTATTTT,CASSVSGSPSTDTQYF
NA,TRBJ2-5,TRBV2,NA,TGTGCCAGCAGTGGGAACATCCAAGAGACCCAGTACTTC,CASSGNIQETQYF
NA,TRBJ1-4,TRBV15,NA,TGTGCCACCAGCAGAGGGAGGAATGAAAAACTGTTTTTT,CATSRGRNEKLFF
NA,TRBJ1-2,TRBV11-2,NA,TGTGCCAGCAGCTTAGGTTTAGTCCGGGTAAACTATGGCTACACCTTC,CASSLGLVRVNYGYTF
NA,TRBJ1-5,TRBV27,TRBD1,TGTGCCAGCAGGACCGGGACAGGGAATCAGCCCCAGCATTTT,CASRTGTGNQPQHF
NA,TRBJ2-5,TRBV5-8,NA,TGTGCCAGCAGCTTGTTTCGGTCCGGAGAGACCCAGTACTTC,CASSLFRSGETQYF
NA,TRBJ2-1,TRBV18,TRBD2,TGTGCCAGCTCAAAGCTGGGACTAGCGGGGGGGAGCTCCGAGCAGTTCTTC,CASSKLGLAGGSSEQFF
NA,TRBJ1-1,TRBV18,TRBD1,TGTGCCAGCTCACCTACAGGGGGCTGGACTGAAGCTTTCTTT,CASSPTGGWTEAFF
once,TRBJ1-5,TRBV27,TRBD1,TGTGCCAGCAGTCCTCGACAGGGGCAACAGCCCCAGCATTTT,CASSPRQGQQPQHF
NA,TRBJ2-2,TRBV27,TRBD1,TGTGCCAGCAGTTCCGGGACAGGGAACACCGGGGAGCTGTTTTTT,CASSSGTGNTGELFF